The next 25 T cell receptor beta chains were all read from a single sample in a study of T-cell memory formation after mild COVID-19. MiXCR, applied by TCRdb to the 5' RACE reads, yields one record per CDR3 protein. The top ten hold roughly a fifth of the sample, which has about 240,000 distinct CDR3 sequences, approximately 9% seen once. The sample taken for sequencing was PBMCs or a T cell subset sorted from them (not recorded which). These receptors all stem from a man younger than 35 who had mild COVID-19 (a few samples of this study predate the infection). Cell type and time point are not known.

This chain connects TRBV6-5 to TRBJ1-1; 7 positions agree with TRBD1. This CDR3 has 15 amino acids. CDR1 and CDR2 from the germline V gene are MNHEY and SVGAGI. The junction had 15 bases not matched to a gene; V was cut back by 2 bases and J by 12 bases. CDR3 in DNA: TGTGCCAGCAGTTACGACCGTTCGACCAGGGGGATCCCTTTCTTT. Its translation is CASSYDRSTRGIPFF.

DNA for the CDR3: TGTGCCACCTCTAACAGTTACAATGAGCAGTTCTTC. It translates to CATSNSYNEQFF. The rearrangement links TRBV24-1 to TRBJ2-1, with D hard to call. The CDR3 has 12 residues. Trimming took 9 bases from V and 4 from J, leaving 9 bases between them. Germline lookup yields CDR1 KGHDR and CDR2 SFDVKD.

This clonotype was detected many times. The V gene is TRBV18, the J gene TRBJ1-1; a weak D match, TRBD1 (5 bases). The germline CDR1 and CDR2 sequences are KGHSH and LQKENI. This CDR3 spans 15 amino acids. Trimming took off 5 bases at V and 4 bases at J, with 17 bases between the two ends. CDR3 sequence reads: CASSVARPGGTEAFF. The DNA of the CDR3 is TGTGCCAGCTCAGTCGCGCGGCCCGGGGGCACTGAAGCTTTCTTT.

This clonotype was observed a handful of times. V usage is TRBV3-1 and J usage is TRBJ1-1; D remains ambiguous. Trimming left V 4 bases short and J 4 bases short, with 22 bases between. Germline CDR1 reads LGHDT; CDR2 reads YNNKEL (reference sequence). The CDR3 has 17 residues. The CDR3 DNA reads as TGTGCCAGCAGCCCGGCTCGCCGAAAGTACCTGGGCACTGAAGCTTTCTTT. As protein: CASSPARRKYLGTEAFF.

The rearrangement joins TRBV28 to TRBJ2-4; D tentatively fits TRBD1 or TRBD2 (5 bases each). This CDR3 has 14 residues. Germline loops: CDR1 MDHEN, CDR2 SYDVKM. V lost 6 bases to trimming and J lost 9 bases, with 18 bases between them. Here the CDR3 DNA reads TGTGCCAGCAGCGAAACGCAGGGACGTGGCATTCAGTACTTC. Translated: CASSETQGRGIQYF.

V is TRBV24-1 and J is TRBJ1-2; unclear D gene. Germline-derived CDR1 and CDR2 are KGHDR and SFDVKD. The V and J ends lost 3 bases and 7 bases respectively, with 11 bases between them. The CDR3 has 13 residues. The CDR3 sequence is CATSDRGSTGYTF. The CDR3 DNA reads as TGTGCCACCAGTGATAGAGGGTCCACTGGCTACACCTTC.

This chain uses TRBV4-3 with TRBJ2-4; possibly TRBD1 or TRBD2 for D (6 bases each). Trimming took 0 bases from V and 10 from J, leaving 16 bases between them. The germline V gene has CDR1 LGHNA and CDR2 YSLEER. The CDR3 loop spans 15 amino acids. CDR3 sequence: CASSQDFPGGSIQYF. The CDR3 DNA reads TGCGCCAGCAGCCAAGACTTTCCCGGGGGCTCTATTCAGTACTTC.

This clonotype was counted between two and nine times. The rearrangement joins TRBV7-2 to TRBJ2-4; the D gene is possibly TRBD2 (6 bases). Germline V gene lookup returns CDR1 SGHTA and CDR2 FQGNSA. Trimming stripped 1 base from V and 8 bases from J, with 9 bases between. The CDR3 is made up of 13 amino acids. The CDR3 loop reads CASSLVGGYIQYF. The CDR3 bases are TGTGCCAGCAGCTTAGTAGGAGGGTACATTCAGTACTTC.

This chain links TRBV6-4 with TRBJ2-2, with D uncertain. Between the trimmed V and J ends, which lost 0 bases and 6 bases, there was a span of 5 bases. CDR3 length: 13 residues. Germline CDR1 MRHNA, CDR2 SNTAGT. For the CDR3, the DNA is TGTGCCAGCAGTGACTCGGGTGCCGGGGAGCTGTTTTTT. Translating gives CASSDSGAGELFF.

V is TRBV27 and J is TRBJ2-4; 13 bases agree with TRBD2. Germline loops: CDR1 MNHEY, CDR2 SMNVEV (reference sequence). The CDR3 length is 17 residues. V was pared by 8 bases and J by 0 bases, with 7 bases of the junction left unmatched. Here the CDR3 DNA reads TGTGCCAGCTCCCGGACTAGCGGGGGAATAGCCAAAAACATTCAGTACTTC. This codes for CASSRTSGGIAKNIQYF.

The V call is TRBV4-3, the J call TRBJ1-4; 8 bases match TRBD1. V shed 4 bases, J shed 8 bases, and the junction held 15 bases outside the gene matches. The CDR3 has 17 residues. Germline CDR1 LGHNA, CDR2 YSLEER. CDR3 bases: TGCGCCAGCAGCCCTTCAGACCCGGGACAGGCTGAAGAAAAACTGTTTTTT. Its protein is CASSPSDPGQAEEKLFF.

The J gene is TRBJ2-7, the V gene TRBV27, with 9 bases lining up with TRBD2. The V gene end was trimmed by 7 bases and the J gene end by 1 base; junction bases not matched to a gene: 2. Germline assignment: CDR1 MNHEY and CDR2 SMNVEV (reference sequence). This CDR3 is built from 13 residues. The CDR3 DNA is TGTGCCAGCAACCTAGCGGGGTCCTACGAGCAGTACTTC. Protein product: CASNLAGSYEQYF.

The sample holds a few counts of this clonotype. The V call is TRBV11-2, the J call TRBJ2-1, with D unclear. Trimming shortened V by 0 bases and J by 7 bases, and 10 bases separated the two germline ends. Per germline, CDR1 SGHAT and CDR2 FQNNGV. The CDR3 extends over 14 amino acids. CDR3 sequence: CASSLEGMGNEQFF. The CDR3 region has the DNA TGTGCCAGCAGCTTAGAGGGGATGGGGAATGAGCAGTTCTTC. The full variable domain, completed using reference TRBV11-2 and TRBJ2-1, is EAGVAQSPRYKIIEKRQSVAFWCNPISGHATLYWYQQILGQGPKLLIQFQNNGVVDDSQLPKDRFSAERLKGVDSTLKIQPAKLEDSAVYLCASSLEGMGNEQFFGPGTRLTVL.

This chain uses TRBV7-2 with TRBJ2-7, with a weak D call TRBD2 (6 bases). This CDR3 is built from 16 residues. Germline assignment: CDR1 SGHTA and CDR2 FQGNSA. Trimming pared 1 base from V and 0 bases from J, leaving 13 bases between. CDR3 sequence: CASSLGGGTGSYEQYF. The DNA of the CDR3 is TGTGCCAGCAGCTTAGGAGGCGGGACTGGCTCCTACGAGCAGTACTTC.

The genes are TRBV4-3 and TRBJ1-1; D uncertain. CDR3 length equals 14 residues. Germline loops: CDR1 LGHNA, CDR2 YSLEER. Trimming removed 0 bases at V and 0 bases at J, with 5 bases between. CDR3 residues: CASSQEAMNTEAFF. As DNA, the CDR3 is TGCGCCAGCAGCCAAGAGGCCATGAACACTGAAGCTTTCTTT.

Turning to this clonotype: The germline gene is not matched at one end of the junction; a read error may be the cause. The chain recombines TRBV19 with TRBJ1-1, with a weak D call TRBD1 (5 bases). Germline CDR1 reads LNHDA; CDR2 reads SQIVND (reference sequence). The CDR3 runs to 15 residues. The CDR3 loop reads CSSSSSGTQNTEAFF. CDR3 DNA: TGTTCCAGTAGTTCATCAGGGACCCAGAACACTGAAGCTTTCTTT.

The rearrangement links TRBV10-3 to TRBJ2-1; 11 nucleotides match TRBD1. The trim removed 8 bases at V and 9 bases at J, leaving 6 bases unmatched. The CDR3 loop spans 13 amino acids. The germline gives CDR1 ENHRY, CDR2 SYGVKD. CDR3: CAIDTGTGGEQFF. The CDR3 DNA sequence: TGTGCCATCGACACCGGGACAGGGGGTGAGCAGTTCTTC.

This clonotype was seen only a few times. The rearrangement joins TRBV7-9 to TRBJ2-3; D not certain. Germline V gene lookup returns CDR1 SEHNR and CDR2 FQNEAQ (reference sequence). Trimming shortened V by 5 bases and J by 6 bases, and 18 bases separated the two germline ends. The CDR3 is made up of 15 amino acids. CDR3 sequence (DNA): TGTGCCAGCAGCCACCCTTCTACGACCCTGGATACGCAGTATTTT. It yields the protein CASSHPSTTLDTQYF. Combining the CDR3 with reference TRBV7-9 and TRBJ2-3 gives the whole variable domain DTGVSQNPRHKITKRGQNVTFRCDPISEHNRLYWYRQTLGQGPEFLTYFQNEAQLEKSRLLSDRFSAERPKGSFSTLEIQRTEQGDSAMYLCASSHPSTTLDTQYFGPGTRLTVL.

The V and J genes are TRBV6-5 and TRBJ2-5; D is ambiguous. Germline V gives CDR1 MNHEY, CDR2 SVGAGI. The CDR3 runs to 13 residues. V was shortened by 4 bases and J by 0 bases, with 6 bases between the two germline ends. The CDR3 region has the DNA TGTGCCAGCAGTTTTAAGTACCAAGAGACCCAGTACTTC. Translating gives CASSFKYQETQYF.

This chain uses TRBV7-9 with TRBJ1-2, with TRBD1 as a possible D gene (5 bases). The CDR3 runs 14 residues. Trimming took off 5 bases at V and 4 bases at J, with 14 bases between the two ends. Looked up from germline, CDR1 is SEHNR and CDR2 is FQNEAQ (reference sequence). Here the CDR3 reads CASSQQEGSYGYTF. The CDR3 nucleotides read TGTGCCAGCAGCCAACAGGAGGGCAGCTATGGCTACACCTTC.

A few counts support this clonotype. This sequence joins TRBV6-2 or TRBV6-3 and TRBJ2-3; 9 nucleotides match TRBD2. With V trimmed by 0 bases and J by 2 bases, 6 bases remained unmatched. Germline V gene data show CDR1 as MNHEY and CDR2 as SVGEGT. The CDR3 spans 17 residues. As DNA, the CDR3 is TGTGCCAGCAGTTACTCGACAGCGGGGGGTCACACAGATACGCAGTATTTT. Residues: CASSYSTAGGHTDTQYF.

In its sample, this clonotype was seen a few times. This chain joins TRBV10-1 and TRBJ2-7, with D possibly being TRBD1 (5 bases). Germline V lookup: CDR1 WNHNN, CDR2 SYGVQD (reference sequence). This CDR3 contains 11 residues. With 9 bases removed from V and 2 bases from J, the gap between germline ends came to 8 bases. CDR3 protein: CARTEAYEQYF. CDR3 DNA: TGCGCCAGGACAGAAGCCTACGAGCAGTACTTC.

The sample holds a few counts of this clonotype. This chain connects TRBV7-2 to TRBJ2-2, with a tentative D call TRBD1 (6 bases). The CDR3 has 15 residues. Germline-derived CDR1 and CDR2 are SGHTA and FQGNSA. V was shortened by 5 bases and J by 0 bases, with 10 bases between the two germline ends. Here the CDR3 DNA reads TGTGCCAGCAGCGACAGGATTGCGAACACCGGGGAGCTGTTTTTT. This gives the protein CASSDRIANTGELFF.

In its sample, this clonotype was seen a few times. The rearrangement joins TRBV7-9 to TRBJ2-1, with TRBD2 identical over 9 bases. The CDR3 is made up of 16 amino acids. The germline CDR1 and CDR2 sequences are SEHNR and FQNEAQ (reference sequence). Trimming took 5 bases from V and 5 from J; bases not matched to a gene: 10. Written as DNA, the CDR3 is TGTGCCAGCAGCCGACCTAGTAGCGGGGGTAACAATGAGCAGTTCTTC. Its protein is CASSRPSSGGNNEQFF.

Note on this clonotype: This could be a read error, since a much larger clone is one nucleotide away. CDR3 coding DNA: TGCGCCAGCAGCCAAGAGTCCTGGTGTGGCTACACCTTC. Encoded protein: CASSQESWCGYTF. This chain links TRBV4-3 with TRBJ1-2; D is uncertain. Between the trimmed V and J ends, which lost 0 bases and 7 bases, there was a span of 9 bases. The CDR3 totals 13 residues. Germline assignment: CDR1 LGHNA and CDR2 YSLEER.